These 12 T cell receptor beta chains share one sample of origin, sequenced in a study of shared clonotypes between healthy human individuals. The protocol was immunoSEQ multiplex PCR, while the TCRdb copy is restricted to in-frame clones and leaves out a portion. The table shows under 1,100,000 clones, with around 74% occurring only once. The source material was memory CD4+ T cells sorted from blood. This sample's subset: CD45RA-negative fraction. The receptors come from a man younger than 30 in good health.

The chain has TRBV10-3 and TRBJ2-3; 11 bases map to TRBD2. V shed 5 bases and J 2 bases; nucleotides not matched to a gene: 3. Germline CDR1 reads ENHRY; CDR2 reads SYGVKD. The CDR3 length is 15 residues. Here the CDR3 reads CAISQTSGNTDTQYF. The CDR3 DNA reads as TGTGCCATCAGTCAGACTAGCGGGAACACAGATACGCAGTATTTT.

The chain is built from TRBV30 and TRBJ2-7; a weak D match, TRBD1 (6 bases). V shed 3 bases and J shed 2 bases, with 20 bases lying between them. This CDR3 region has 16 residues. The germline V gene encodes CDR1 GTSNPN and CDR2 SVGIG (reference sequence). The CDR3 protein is CAWRPPGQSTAYEQYF. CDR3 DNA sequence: TGTGCCTGGAGACCCCCTGGACAGTCCACCGCCTACGAGCAGTACTTC.

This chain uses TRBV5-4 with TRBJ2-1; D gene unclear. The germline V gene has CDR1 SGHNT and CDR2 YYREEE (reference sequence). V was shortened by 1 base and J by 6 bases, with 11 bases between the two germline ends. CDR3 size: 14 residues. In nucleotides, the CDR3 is TGTGCCAGCAGCTTGAGAGGACGGCCCAATGAGCAGTTCTTC. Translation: CASSLRGRPNEQFF.

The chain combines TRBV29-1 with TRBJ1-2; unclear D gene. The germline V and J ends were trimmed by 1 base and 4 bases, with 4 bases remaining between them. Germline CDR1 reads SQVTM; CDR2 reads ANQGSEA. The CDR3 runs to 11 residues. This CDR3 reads CSVEGGYGYTF. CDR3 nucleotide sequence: TGCAGCGTTGAAGGTGGCTATGGCTACACCTTC.

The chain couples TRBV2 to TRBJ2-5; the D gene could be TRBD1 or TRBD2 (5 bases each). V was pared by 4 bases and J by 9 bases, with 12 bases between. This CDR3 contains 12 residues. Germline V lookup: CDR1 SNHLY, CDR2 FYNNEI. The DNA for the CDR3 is TGTGCCAGCAGTGGGGGGATAGGGGCCCAGTACTTC. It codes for CASSGGIGAQYF.

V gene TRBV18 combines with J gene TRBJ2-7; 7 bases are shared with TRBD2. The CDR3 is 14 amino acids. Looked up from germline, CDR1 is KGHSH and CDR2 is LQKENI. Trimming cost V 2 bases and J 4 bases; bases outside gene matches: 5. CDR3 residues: CASSPGRESYEQYF. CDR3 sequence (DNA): TGTGCCAGCTCACCAGGGCGGGAGAGTTACGAGCAGTACTTC.

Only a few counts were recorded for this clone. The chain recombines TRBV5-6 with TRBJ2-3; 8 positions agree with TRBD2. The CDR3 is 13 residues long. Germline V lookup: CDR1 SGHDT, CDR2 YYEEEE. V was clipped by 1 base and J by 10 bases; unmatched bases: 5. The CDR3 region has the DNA TGTGCCAGCAGCTTGTATAGCGGGACGGCGCAGTATTTT. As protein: CASSLYSGTAQYF.

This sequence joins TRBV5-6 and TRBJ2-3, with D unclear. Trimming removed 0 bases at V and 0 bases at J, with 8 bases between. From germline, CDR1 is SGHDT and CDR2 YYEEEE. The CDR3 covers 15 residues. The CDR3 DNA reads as TGTGCCAGCAGCTTGGGACCCCCTAGCACAGATACGCAGTATTTT. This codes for CASSLGPPSTDTQYF.

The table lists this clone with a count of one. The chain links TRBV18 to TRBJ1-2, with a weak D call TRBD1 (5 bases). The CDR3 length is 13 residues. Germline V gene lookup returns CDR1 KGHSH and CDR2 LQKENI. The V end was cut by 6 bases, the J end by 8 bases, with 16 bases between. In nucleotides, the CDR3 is TGTGCCAGCTCTCTCGACAGCTTTGGGGGCTACACCTTC. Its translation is CASSLDSFGGYTF.

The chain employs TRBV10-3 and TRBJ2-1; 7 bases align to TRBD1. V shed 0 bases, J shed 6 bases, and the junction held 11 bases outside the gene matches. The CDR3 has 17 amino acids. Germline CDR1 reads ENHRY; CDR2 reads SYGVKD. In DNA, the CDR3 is TGTGCCATCAGTGAGTCAGGCCTGCAGGGGGTAGGCAATGAGCAGTTCTTC. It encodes CAISESGLQGVGNEQFF.

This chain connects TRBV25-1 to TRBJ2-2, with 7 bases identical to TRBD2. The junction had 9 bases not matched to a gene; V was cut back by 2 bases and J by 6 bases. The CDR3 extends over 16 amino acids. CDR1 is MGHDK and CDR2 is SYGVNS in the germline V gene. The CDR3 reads CASSEGLGRGAGELFF. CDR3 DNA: TGTGCCAGCAGTGAAGGCTTGGGGAGGGGCGCCGGGGAGCTGTTTTTT.

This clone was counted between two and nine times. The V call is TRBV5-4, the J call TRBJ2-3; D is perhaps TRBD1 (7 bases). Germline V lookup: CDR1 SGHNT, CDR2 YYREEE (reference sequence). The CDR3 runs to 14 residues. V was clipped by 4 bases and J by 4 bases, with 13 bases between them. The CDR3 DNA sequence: TGTGCCAGCAGCAACTCCAGGGGGGCAGATACGCAGTATTTT. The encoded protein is CASSNSRGADTQYF.